Described below is a single T cell receptor beta chain sequence and its context. TCRdb fed the RT-PCR reads into MiXCR, producing one record per CDR3 protein. The sample includes approximately 29,000 distinct CDR3 sequences, less than 45% seen only once; the top ten take more than 65%. This sample was included in a study of patients and donors after allogeneic stem cell transplantation. Germline lookup yields CDR1 LNHNV and CDR2 YYDKDF (reference sequence). CDR3 length: 12 amino acids. V lost 0 bases and J lost 8, with 7 bases in between. Sequencing used blood, either unsorted or a sorted T cell fraction (not recorded which). The clonotype comes from a human donor who was either an allogeneic HSCT recipient or a stem cell or donor lymphocyte infusion donor (not recorded which). It is not recorded whose cells these are; they may come from a transplant donor. This rearrangement joins TRBV15 to TRBJ1-2; D ambiguous. The CDR3 sequence: CATSRDRDGYTF. The CDR3 nucleotides read TGTGCCACCAGCAGAGATAGAGACGGCTACACCTTC.